What follows is one T cell receptor beta chain and its context. Antigen specificity is unknown. This sample was included in a study of human T cells and chemical hapten exposure. About the research overall: How much TCR each sample yielded varied, mostly because pooled library volumes differed slightly.

The library gave individual cDNA molecules unique molecular identifiers. The authors' processing: Counting gave a median of roughly 100,000 TCRs per sample, with values ranging from roughly 20,000 to 750,000. TCRdb called the 5' RACE reads again in MiXCR, with one record for every CDR3 protein. These V and J calls are TCRdb output, not the study's own analysis. The sample lists about 80,000 distinct CDR3 sequences, roughly 7.7% occurring once. With 5 bases clipped from V and 6 bases from J, the junction kept 23 bases outside the gene matches. CDR1 is MNHEY and CDR2 is SVGEGT in the germline V gene. There are 19 residues in the CDR3. Study outcomes and limitations: TCRs at a frequency above 1 in 1000 stayed unchanged with DPC sensitization.

From whole blood left unfractionated, total RNA was extracted. V gene TRBV6-2 or TRBV6-3 combines with J gene TRBJ1-1, with 8 bases matching TRBD1. The TCR comes from a male donor in good health. CDR3 DNA sequence: TGTGCCAGCAGTCATTGGACAGGGCCCCCGCCCGCCAAATACGCTGAAGCTTTCTTT. Encoded protein: CASSHWTGPPPAKYAEAFF.